The TCR beta chain described here comes from a study of blood T cell repertoires in COVID-19. Study in general: Samples taken during acute and convalescent COVID-19 were collected in the United States, Italy and Spain.

As handled by the study authors: Estimation of nucleated cell counts relied on the amplification of reference gene primers. Sequenced by immunoSEQ multiplex PCR; TCRdb stores in-frame clones only, minus some. V, J and clone size are those of that table, while D and trimming were read from the DNA. The sample has 150,000 to 200,000 clones; 75% to 90% are singletons. Participant reports of clinical history set cohort assignment. The sequenced sample was PBMCs or T cells enriched from blood (not recorded which). The TCR was taken from a woman in her thirties or forties with acute COVID-19.

CDR3 coding DNA: TGTGCCAGCAGCAAAGGGGGGGGCGAGCGAGAGACCCAGTACTTC. Encoded protein: CASSKGGGERETQYF. The chain is built from TRBV21-1 and TRBJ2-5; the table's D call, TRBD2, has no DNA check behind it. TRBV21-1 is deemed a pseudogene. The CDR3 has 15 residues.